This T cell receptor beta chain comes out of a study of PD-1 blockade in classical Hodgkin lymphoma. Every single patient, without exception, relapsed after autologous stem cell transplantation, and brentuximab vedotin exposure varied. Profiled with immunoSEQ multiplex PCR; TCRdb holds only in-frame clones, not every one. The table has 120,000 to 150,000 clones, less than 80% seen once. The CDR3 totals 17 residues. CDR1 and CDR2 (germline): ENHRY, SYGVKD. Between the trimmed V and J ends, which lost 1 base and 6 bases, there was a span of 19 bases. The TCR sequence derives from a human donor with classical Hodgkin lymphoma. This sample comprised peripheral blood mononuclear cells (PBMCs), obtained before the second cycle of nivolumab. The rearrangement joins TRBV10-3 to TRBJ2-4, with D perhaps matching TRBD2 (5 bases). The CDR3 protein is CAISEWLSSGVGNIQYF. The CDR3 DNA reads TGTGCCATCAGTGAGTGGTTAAGCTCCGGGGTGGGAAACATTCAGTACTTC.